These 3 T cell receptor beta chains came from one sample sequenced in a study of T cell responses to AZD1222 COVID-19 vaccine. Only in-frame clones appear in the TCRdb table, and some are missing; sequencing was by immunoSEQ multiplex PCR. The sample has fewer than 90,000 clones, around 84% seen once. Sequencing used peripheral blood, obtained 28 days after the second AZD1222 dose. The receptors derive from an adult who received the AZD1222 COVID-19 vaccine.

This chain connects TRBV27 to TRBJ1-5; tentative D call: TRBD1 (5 bases). CDR1 is MNHEY and CDR2 is SMNVEV in the germline V gene (reference sequence). Between the trimmed V and J ends, which lost 6 bases and 3 bases, there was a span of 15 bases. This CDR3 is built from 15 residues. The CDR3 loop reads CASSSDRGLNQPQHF. The CDR3 DNA is TGTGCCAGCAGCTCTGATCGGGGCCTCAATCAGCCCCAGCATTTT.

The rearrangement links TRBV5-1 to TRBJ2-1; no definite D call. This CDR3 contains 14 residues. V was trimmed by 4 bases and J by 0 bases, leaving 8 bases between them. In germline, CDR1 is SGHRS, CDR2 YFSETQ. The CDR3 reads CASSLEVSYNEQFF. CDR3 nucleotides: TGCGCCAGCAGCCTCGAGGTCTCCTACAATGAGCAGTTCTTC.

This chain uses TRBV28 with TRBJ1-2; no clear D. CDR1 MDHEN and CDR2 SYDVKM come from the germline V gene. The CDR3 runs 13 residues. V was trimmed by 5 bases and J by 8 bases, leaving 15 bases between them. The CDR3 loop reads CASSPQPLPGYTF. The CDR3 coding sequence is TGTGCCAGCAGTCCACAGCCCCTGCCAGGCTACACCTTC.